The present T cell receptor beta chain was sequenced within a study of T cells in women clearing cervical HPV infection. On the study more broadly: Case blood drawn at lesion detection; control blood after infection cleared.

Produced via immunoSEQ multiplex PCR; TCRdb's table is partial and in-frame only. The repertoire shows 44,000 or so clones; the top ten hold approximately 0.98%. About this clone: The missing CDR3 end, 3 residues past where the read stops, is filled in from the germline J gene. The same CDR3 arises from other DNA sequences in this sample as well.

Each participant carried one incident cervical HPV16 infection only. Cervical HPV DNA detected by MY09/MY11 PCR, typed by dot-blot. Germline CDR1 and CDR2: SGHRS and YFSETQ. This CDR3 has 19 amino acids. V shed 0 bases, J shed 0 bases, and the junction held 12 bases outside the gene matches. The receptor's source is a woman between 18 and 70 years old with a cervical HPV16 infection that either progressed to CIN3+ or cleared (not recorded which). V usage is TRBV5-1 and J usage is TRBJ1-3, with 7 positions matching TRBD1. Sequenced material: blood buffy coat. CDR3 region: CASSLATGQASTSGNTIYF. CDR3 bases read: TGCGCCAGCAGCTTGGCTACAGGACAGGCTTCTACCTCTGGAAACACC.